This T cell receptor beta chain was captured in a study of OX40 agonist ivuxolimab in advanced cancers. Only in-frame clones appear in the TCRdb table, and some are missing; sequencing was by immunoSEQ multiplex PCR. Here the sample spans about 21,000 clones, 88% being singletons. By frequency in the sample, this clone is medium-sized. The receptor comes from an adult with an advanced solid tumor such as melanoma, head and neck, liver or kidney cancer. Here the sequenced sample was CD4+ or CD8+ T cells sorted from blood, taken in a trial of the OX40 agonist ivuxolimab.

CDR3 region: CASSLRANEQFF. DNA for the CDR3: TGTGCCAGCAGCTTACGAGCCAATGAGCAGTTCTTC. V gene TRBV7-9 combines with J gene TRBJ2-1, with D uncertain. V lost 2 bases and J 6 bases, leaving 5 bases between the germline ends. CDR1 is SEHNR, CDR2 FQNEAQ, per germline (reference sequence). The CDR3 loop spans 12 amino acids.